This entry features one T cell receptor beta chain sequence. Its antigen is unidentified. Here immunoSEQ multiplex PCR was the method, and the copy in TCRdb shows in-frame clones only, minus some. The sample has about 25,000 clones, about four fifths seen once. The source of the sample is a study of cytotoxic CD8 clonotypes in ibrutinib-treated CLL. Points from the study as a whole: Stable or contracted on treatment, public clonotypes were also uncommon. Having risen at ibrutinib response, clonality had fallen back toward baseline by progression. In comparison with age-matched healthy donors, baseline clonality was higher and tracked circulating CD8+ T-cell counts.

CDR3 length: 15 amino acids. V dropped 1 base and J dropped 6; count of bases not matched to a gene: 6. The V gene's germline CDR1 is LGHNT and CDR2 FRNRAP. The chain joins TRBV12-5 to TRBJ2-3; 8 nucleotides align to TRBD2. The TCR was taken from a human donor with chronic lymphocytic leukemia. The sequencing here drew on PBMCs, taken before ibrutinib treatment. As DNA, the CDR3 is TGTGCTAGTGGTTTGGGAGCGGGGGCGTCCGATACGCAGTATTTT. Protein product: CASGLGAGASDTQYF. Using reference TRBV12-5 and TRBJ2-3 for the parts outside the CDR3, the full variable domain is DARVTQTPRHKVTEMGQEVTMRCQPILGHNTVFWYRQTMMQGLELLAYFRNRAPLDDSGMPKDRFSAEMPDATLATLKIQPSEPRDSAVYFCASGLGAGASDTQYFGPGTRLTVL.